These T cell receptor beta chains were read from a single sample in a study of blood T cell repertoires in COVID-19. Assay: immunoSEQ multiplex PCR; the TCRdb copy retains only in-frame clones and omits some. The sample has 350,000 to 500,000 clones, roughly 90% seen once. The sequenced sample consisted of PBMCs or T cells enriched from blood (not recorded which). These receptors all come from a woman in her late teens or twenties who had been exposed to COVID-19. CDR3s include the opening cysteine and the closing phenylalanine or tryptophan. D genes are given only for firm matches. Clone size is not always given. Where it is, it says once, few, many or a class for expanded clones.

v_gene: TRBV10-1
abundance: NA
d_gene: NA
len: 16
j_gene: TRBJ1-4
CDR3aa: CASLYGQGFFREKLFF
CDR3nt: TGCGCCAGCTTATATGGTCAGGGGTTCTTTAGAGAAAAACTGTTTTTT

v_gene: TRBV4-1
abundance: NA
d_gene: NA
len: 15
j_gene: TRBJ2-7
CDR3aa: CASSQAYRQAYEQYF
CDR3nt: TGCGCCAGCAGCCAAGCCTACCGACAGGCCTACGAGCAGTACTTC

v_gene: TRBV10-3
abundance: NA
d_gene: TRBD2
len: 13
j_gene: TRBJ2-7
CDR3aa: CAINSGIDREQYF
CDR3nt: TGTGCCATCAATAGCGGGATCGACAGAGAGCAGTACTTC

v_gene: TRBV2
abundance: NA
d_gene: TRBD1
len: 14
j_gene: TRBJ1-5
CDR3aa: CASSIGQGDQPQHF
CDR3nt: TGTGCCAGCAGTATCGGACAGGGAGATCAGCCCCAGCATTTT

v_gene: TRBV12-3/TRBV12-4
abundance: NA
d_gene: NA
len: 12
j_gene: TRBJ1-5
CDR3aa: CASSQGSQPQHF
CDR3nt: TGTGCCAGCAGCCAGGGGAGTCAGCCCCAGCATTTT

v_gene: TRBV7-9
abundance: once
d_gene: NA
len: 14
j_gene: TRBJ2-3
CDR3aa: CASSLAIATDTQYF
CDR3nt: TGTGCCAGCAGCTTAGCCATAGCCACAGATACGCAGTATTTT

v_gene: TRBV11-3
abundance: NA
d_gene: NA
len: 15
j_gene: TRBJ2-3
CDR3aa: CASSSLRDPTDTQYF
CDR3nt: TGTGCCAGCAGCTCCTTGCGGGACCCCACAGATACGCAGTATTTT

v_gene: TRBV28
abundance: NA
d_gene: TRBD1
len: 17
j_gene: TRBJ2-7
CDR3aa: CASSLYSFRTGVYEQYF
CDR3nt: TGTGCCAGCAGTTTATACTCATTTCGGACAGGGGTCTACGAGCAGTACTTC

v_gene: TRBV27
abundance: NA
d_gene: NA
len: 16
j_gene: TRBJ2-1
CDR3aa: CASSTSARVRLNEQFF
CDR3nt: TGTGCCAGCAGCACATCGGCCAGGGTAAGGTTGAATGAGCAGTTCTTC

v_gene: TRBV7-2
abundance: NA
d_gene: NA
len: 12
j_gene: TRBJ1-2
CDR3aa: CASSLPPGAYTF
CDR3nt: TGTGCCAGCAGCTTACCCCCTGGGGCCTACACCTTC

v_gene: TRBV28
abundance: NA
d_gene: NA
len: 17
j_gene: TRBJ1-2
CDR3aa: CASETLGGGGLNYGYTF
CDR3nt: TGTGCCAGCGAAACACTTGGCGGAGGCGGACTAAACTATGGCTACACCTTC

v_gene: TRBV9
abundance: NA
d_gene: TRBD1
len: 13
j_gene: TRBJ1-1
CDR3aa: CASSRQGNTEAFF
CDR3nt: TGTGCCAGCAGTAGACAGGGTAACACTGAAGCTTTCTTT

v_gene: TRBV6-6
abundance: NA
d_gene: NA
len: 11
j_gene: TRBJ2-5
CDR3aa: CASSPQETQYF
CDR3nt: TGTGCCAGCAGCCCGCAGGAGACCCAGTACTTC

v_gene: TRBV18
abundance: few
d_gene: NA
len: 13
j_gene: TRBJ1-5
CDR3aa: CASSPSQGQPQHF
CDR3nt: TGTGCCAGCTCACCAAGTCAGGGACAGCCCCAGCATTTT

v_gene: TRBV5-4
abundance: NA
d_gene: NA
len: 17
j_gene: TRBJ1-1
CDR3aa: CASSLALKSGAGTEAFF
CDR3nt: TGTGCCAGCAGCTTGGCCCTTAAATCAGGGGCTGGCACTGAAGCTTTCTTT

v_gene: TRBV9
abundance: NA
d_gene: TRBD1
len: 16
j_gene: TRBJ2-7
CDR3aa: CASSARDRGLPHEQYF
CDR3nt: TGTGCCAGCAGCGCTCGGGACAGGGGGCTACCTCACGAGCAGTACTTC

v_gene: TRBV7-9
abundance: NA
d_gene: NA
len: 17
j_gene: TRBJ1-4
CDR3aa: CASSSWTAYATNEKLFF
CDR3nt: TGTGCCAGCAGCTCCTGGACAGCCTATGCAACTAATGAAAAACTGTTTTTT

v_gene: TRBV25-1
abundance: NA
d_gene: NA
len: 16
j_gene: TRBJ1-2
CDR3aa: CASSESTAYRGYGYTF
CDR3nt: TGTGCCAGCAGTGAGTCGACGGCGTATAGGGGCTATGGCTACACCTTC

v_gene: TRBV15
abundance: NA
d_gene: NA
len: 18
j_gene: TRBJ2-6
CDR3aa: CATSRGSVEASGANVLTF
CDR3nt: TGTGCCACCAGCAGAGGGTCAGTCGAGGCCTCTGGGGCCAACGTCCTGACTTTC

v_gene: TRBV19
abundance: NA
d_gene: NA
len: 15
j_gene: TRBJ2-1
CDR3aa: CASSMGLGAYNEQFF
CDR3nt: TGTGCCAGTAGCATGGGCCTAGGGGCCTACAATGAGCAGTTCTTC

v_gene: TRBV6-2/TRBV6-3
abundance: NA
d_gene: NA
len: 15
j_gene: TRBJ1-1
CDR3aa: CASSYSLMGSTEAFF
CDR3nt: TGTGCCAGCAGTTACTCTTTGATGGGGAGTACTGAAGCTTTCTTT

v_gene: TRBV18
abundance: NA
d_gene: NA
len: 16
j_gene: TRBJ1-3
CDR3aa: CASSPTGVPGGNTIYF
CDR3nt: TGTGCCAGCTCACCAACCGGGGTCCCGGGTGGAAACACCATATATTTT

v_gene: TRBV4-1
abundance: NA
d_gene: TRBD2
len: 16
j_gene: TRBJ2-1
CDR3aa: CASSQRLAGNNNEQFF
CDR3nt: TGCGCCAGCAGCCAACGACTAGCGGGGAACAACAATGAGCAGTTCTTC

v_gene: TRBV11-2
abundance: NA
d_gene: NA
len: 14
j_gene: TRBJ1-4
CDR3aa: CASSLITGNEKLFF
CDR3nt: TGTGCCAGCAGCTTAATTACAGGGAATGAAAAACTGTTTTTT

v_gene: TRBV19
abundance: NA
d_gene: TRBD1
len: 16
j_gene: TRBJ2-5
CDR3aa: CASSLAGTGLGETQYF
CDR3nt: TGTGCCAGTAGTTTAGCCGGGACAGGGCTTGGAGAGACCCAGTACTTC

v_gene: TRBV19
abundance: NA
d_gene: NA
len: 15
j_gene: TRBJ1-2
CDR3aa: CASSIDSSGFYGYTF
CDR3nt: TGTGCCAGTAGTATAGATTCTTCAGGGTTTTATGGCTACACCTTC

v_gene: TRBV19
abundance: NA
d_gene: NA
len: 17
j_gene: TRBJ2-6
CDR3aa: CASSPEVLRLGANVLTF
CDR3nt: TGTGCCAGTAGTCCAGAGGTTCTTCGGCTTGGGGCCAACGTCCTGACTTTC

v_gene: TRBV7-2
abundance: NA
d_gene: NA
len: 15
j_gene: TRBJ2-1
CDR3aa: CASSLERDTYNEQFF
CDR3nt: TGTGCCAGCAGCTTAGAGCGGGACACATACAATGAGCAGTTCTTC

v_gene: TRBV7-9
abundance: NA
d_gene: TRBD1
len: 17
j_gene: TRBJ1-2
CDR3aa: CASSLDGDRTSNYGYTF
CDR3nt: TGTGCCAGCAGCTTAGATGGGGACAGGACCTCTAACTATGGCTACACCTTC

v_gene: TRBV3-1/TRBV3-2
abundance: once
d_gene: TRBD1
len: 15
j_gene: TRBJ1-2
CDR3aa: CASSQKGGTGGGYTF
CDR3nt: TGTGCCAGCAGCCAAAAGGGGGGCACAGGGGGCGGCTACACCTTC

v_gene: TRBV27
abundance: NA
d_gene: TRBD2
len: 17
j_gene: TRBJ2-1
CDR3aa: CASRLFPGTSPNNEQFF
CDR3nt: TGTGCCAGCAGACTTTTCCCTGGGACTAGCCCTAACAATGAGCAGTTCTTC

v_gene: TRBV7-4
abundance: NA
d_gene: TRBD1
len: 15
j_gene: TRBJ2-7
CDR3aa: CASRTGTGSSYEQYF
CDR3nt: TGTGCCAGCCGAACCGGGACAGGGAGCTCCTACGAGCAGTACTTC

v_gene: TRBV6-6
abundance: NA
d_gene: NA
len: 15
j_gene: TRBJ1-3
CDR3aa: CASGGAGGSGNTIYF
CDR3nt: TGTGCCAGCGGAGGGGCAGGAGGGTCTGGAAACACCATATATTTT

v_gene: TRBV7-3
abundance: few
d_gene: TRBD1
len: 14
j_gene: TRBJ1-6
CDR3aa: CASSSQGGNSPLHF
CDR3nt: TGTGCCAGCAGCTCTCAGGGGGGTAATTCACCCCTCCACTTT

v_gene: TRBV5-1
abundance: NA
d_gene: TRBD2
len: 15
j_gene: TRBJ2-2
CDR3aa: CASSLTSGSTGELFF
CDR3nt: TGCGCCAGCAGCTTAACTAGCGGGAGCACCGGGGAGCTGTTTTTT

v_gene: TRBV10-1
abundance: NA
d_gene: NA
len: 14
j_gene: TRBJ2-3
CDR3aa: CASSQKRSTDTQYF
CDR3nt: TGCGCCAGCAGTCAGAAGCGCAGCACAGATACGCAGTATTTT

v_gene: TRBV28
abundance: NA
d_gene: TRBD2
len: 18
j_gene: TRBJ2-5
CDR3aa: CASSLRRRGAVFEETQYF
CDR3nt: TGTGCCAGCAGTTTACGTAGGCGGGGGGCCGTTTTCGAAGAGACCCAGTACTTC

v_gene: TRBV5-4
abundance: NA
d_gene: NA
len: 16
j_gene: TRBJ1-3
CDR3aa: CASSPGLPTSGNTIYF
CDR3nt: TGTGCCAGCAGCCCGGGACTGCCCACCTCTGGAAACACCATATATTTT

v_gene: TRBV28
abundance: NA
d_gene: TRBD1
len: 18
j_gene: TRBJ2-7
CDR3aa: CASSPVLILTGESYEQYF
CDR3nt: TGTGCCAGCAGCCCCGTTCTTATCCTGACAGGGGAATCCTACGAGCAGTACTTC